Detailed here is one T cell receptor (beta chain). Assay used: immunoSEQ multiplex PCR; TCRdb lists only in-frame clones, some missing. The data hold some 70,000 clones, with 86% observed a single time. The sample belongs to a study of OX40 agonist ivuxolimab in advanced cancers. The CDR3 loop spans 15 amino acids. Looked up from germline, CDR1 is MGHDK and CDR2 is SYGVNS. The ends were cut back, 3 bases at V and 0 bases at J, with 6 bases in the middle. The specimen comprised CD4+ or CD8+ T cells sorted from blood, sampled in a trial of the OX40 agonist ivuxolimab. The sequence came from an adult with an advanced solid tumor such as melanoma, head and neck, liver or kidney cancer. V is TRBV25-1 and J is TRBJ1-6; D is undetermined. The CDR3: CASSDRSSYNSPLHF. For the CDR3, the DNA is TGTGCCAGCAGTGATCGCAGCTCCTATAATTCACCCCTCCACTTT.